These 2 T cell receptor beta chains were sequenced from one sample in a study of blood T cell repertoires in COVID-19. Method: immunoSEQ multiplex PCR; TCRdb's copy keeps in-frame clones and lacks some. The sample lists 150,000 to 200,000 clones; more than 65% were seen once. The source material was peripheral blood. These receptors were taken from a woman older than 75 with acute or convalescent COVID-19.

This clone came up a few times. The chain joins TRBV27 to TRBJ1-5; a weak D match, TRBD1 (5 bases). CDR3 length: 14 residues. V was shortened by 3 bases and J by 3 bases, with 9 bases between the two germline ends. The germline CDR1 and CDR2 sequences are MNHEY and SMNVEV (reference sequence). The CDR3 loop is CASSFRGYNQPQHF. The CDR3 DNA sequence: TGTGCCAGCAGTTTTCGGGGGTACAATCAGCCCCAGCATTTT.

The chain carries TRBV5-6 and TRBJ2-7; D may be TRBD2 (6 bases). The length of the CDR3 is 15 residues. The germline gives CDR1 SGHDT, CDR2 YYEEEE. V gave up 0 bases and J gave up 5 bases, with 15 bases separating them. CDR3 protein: CASSLGGVILHEQYF. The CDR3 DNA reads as TGTGCCAGCAGCTTGGGGGGGGTTATCCTCCACGAGCAGTACTTC.